In its sample, the clone carrying this TCR beta chain was seen a few times. Sequencing targeted expressed TCRB transcripts, as all isolated RNA had been reverse transcribed. Produced via immunoSEQ multiplex PCR; TCRdb's table is partial and in-frame only. Of more than 350,000 clones listed, 9.5% to 12% are singletons. V dropped 4 bases and J dropped 8 bases, with 17 bases sitting between them. In germline, CDR1 is MGHDK, CDR2 SYGVNS. The CDR3 sequence is 15 residues long. The sample comes from a study of beta chain features in type 1 diabetes. The sequence came from a woman under 30 in good health. Material for sequencing was naive CD4+ T cells from blood. The rearrangement joins TRBV25-1 to TRBJ1-4; no definite D call. CDR3 protein: CASSANWGRLEKLFF. CDR3 DNA: TGTGCCAGCAGTGCGAATTGGGGTCGGCTCGAAAAACTGTTTTTT.